Below are 7 T cell receptor beta chains sequenced from a single sample in a study of CD4 T cells in relation to SARS-CoV-2 and coronaviruses. Produced via immunoSEQ multiplex PCR; TCRdb's table is partial and in-frame only. The sample has tens of thousands of clones, approximately 83% seen once. The sequenced sample consisted of memory CD4+ T cells from PBMCs. These receptors were taken from an adult with COVID-19.

The V call is TRBV27, the J call TRBJ1-2, with D unresolved. Germline loops: CDR1 MNHEY, CDR2 SMNVEV (reference sequence). There are 15 residues in the CDR3. V gave up 3 bases and J gave up 2 bases, with 13 bases separating them. The CDR3 sequence is CASSLGGPRNYGYTF. CDR3 in DNA: TGTGCCAGCAGTTTGGGCGGCCCTCGCAACTATGGCTACACCTTC.

This chain links TRBV5-1 with TRBJ2-3; 14 nucleotides agree with TRBD2. Per germline, CDR1 SGHRS and CDR2 YFSETQ. The CDR3 contains 16 residues. V was pared by 4 bases and J by 4 bases, with 5 bases of the junction left unmatched. CDR3 protein: CASSRGTSGSADTQYF. In DNA form, the CDR3 reads TGCGCCAGCAGCAGGGGGACTAGCGGGAGCGCAGATACGCAGTATTTT.

The sample holds one count of this clone. The chain carries TRBV19 and TRBJ2-3; 7 bases align to TRBD1. CDR1 is LNHDA, CDR2 SQIVND, per germline (reference sequence). The CDR3 contains 16 residues. V trimming: 6 bases; J trimming: 2 bases; junction bases outside the gene matches: 11. CDR3 region: CASRNRGRINTDTQYF. DNA for the CDR3: TGTGCCAGTAGAAACAGGGGAAGGATTAACACAGATACGCAGTATTTT.

CDR3 residues: CASKGQAMSGEKLFF. The CDR3 DNA reads as TGTGCCAGCAAGGGACAGGCGATGTCGGGTGAAAAACTGTTTTTT. The chain has TRBV28 and TRBJ1-4; 8 bases align to TRBD1. Germline CDR1 reads MDHEN; CDR2 reads SYDVKM. CDR3 length: 15 amino acids. The trim removed 7 bases at V and 7 bases at J, leaving 11 bases unmatched.

V is TRBV7-2 and J is TRBJ2-7, with D hard to call. CDR3 length equals 15 residues. Germline values: CDR1 SGHTA, CDR2 FQGNSA. Trimming took 0 bases from V and 1 from J, leaving 10 bases between them. In DNA, the CDR3 is TGTGCCAGCAGCTTAGCGCCGGCGGTTTCCTACGAGCAGTACTTC. Its translation: CASSLAPAVSYEQYF.

V and J are TRBV27 and TRBJ1-4; possibly TRBD1 for D (5 bases). The CDR3 spans 11 residues. Trimming took off 11 bases at V and 16 bases at J, with 20 bases between the two ends. CDR1 and CDR2 (germline): MNHEY, SMNVEV (reference sequence). The DNA for the CDR3 is TGTGCCTGGACGGGGAGACCAGGGTCGTTTTTT. This sequence encodes CAWTGRPGSFF.

This clone was counted only a few times. V gene TRBV3-1 (or the pseudogene TRBV3-2) combines with J gene TRBJ2-1, with TRBD2 matching 9 bases. V was clipped by 1 base and J by 7 bases; unmatched bases: 8. CDR1 and CDR2 from the germline V gene are LGHDT and YNNKEL (reference sequence). This CDR3 region has 16 residues. The CDR3, as DNA: TGTGCCAGCAGCCAAGGGCGGGAGGGCCGTAAAAATGAGCAGTTCTTC. Protein product: CASSQGREGRKNEQFF.